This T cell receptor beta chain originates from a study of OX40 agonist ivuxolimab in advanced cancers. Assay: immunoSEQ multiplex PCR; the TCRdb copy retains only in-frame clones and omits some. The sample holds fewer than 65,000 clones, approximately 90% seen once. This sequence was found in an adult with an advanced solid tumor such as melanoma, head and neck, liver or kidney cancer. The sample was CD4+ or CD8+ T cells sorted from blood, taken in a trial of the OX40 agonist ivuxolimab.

The CDR3 sequence: CATSRRDGEETQYF. For the CDR3, the DNA is TGTGCCACCAGCCGACGGGACGGGGAAGAGACCCAGTACTTC. The V and J genes are TRBV15 and TRBJ2-5; D is possibly TRBD1 or TRBD2 (5 bases each). The CDR3 loop spans 14 amino acids. Germline V gene lookup returns CDR1 LNHNV and CDR2 YYDKDF (reference sequence). The germline V and J ends were trimmed by 5 bases and 3 bases, with 13 bases remaining between them. The full variable domain, completed using reference TRBV15 and TRBJ2-5, is DAMVIQNPRYQVTQFGKPVTLSCSQTLNHNVMYWYQQKSSQAPKLLFHYYDKDFNNEADTPDNFQSRRPNTSFCFLDIRSPGLGDTAMYLCATSRRDGEETQYFGPGTRLLVL.